These 25 T cell receptor beta chains were sequenced from one sample in a study of cytomegalovirus exposure and HLA in healthy donors. The PCR employed 60 Vbeta primers together with 13 Jbeta primers. Some clones are missing from TCRdb's copy, which holds only in-frame ones; the method was immunoSEQ multiplex PCR. The sample has 200,000 to 250,000 clones, under 90% seen once. Specimen: PBMCs. The source of these receptors is a human donor in good health.

This clone has only a few counts. This chain uses TRBV9 with TRBJ2-7; D unclear. This CDR3 comprises 14 residues. Trimming shortened V by 0 bases and J by 6 bases, and 13 bases separated the two germline ends. Germline V gene lookup returns CDR1 SGDLS and CDR2 YYNGEE. CDR3 bases: TGTGCCAGCAGCGTAGTTGGCTCTAGTGGCGAGCAGTACTTC. Translation gives CASSVVGSSGEQYF.

The CDR3 here is CASTPPRCRACTDTQYF. CDR3 DNA sequence: TGCGCCAGCACCCCACCGAGGTGCAGAGCCTGCACAGATACGCAGTATTTT. V and J are TRBV23-1 and TRBJ2-3; D unresolved. TRBV23-1 is given ORF status, its function remaining uncertain. The CDR3 spans 17 residues. V lost 7 bases, J lost 1 base, and 21 bases lay in between.

The rearrangement uses TRBV5-6 and TRBJ2-3, with 7 bases matching TRBD2. Germline-derived CDR1 and CDR2 are SGHDT and YYEEEE. The trim removed 6 bases at V and 4 bases at J, leaving 11 bases unmatched. The CDR3 length is 15 residues. The CDR3 loop reads CASTLLAGASDTQYF. CDR3 nucleotide sequence: TGTGCCAGCACCCTTCTGGCGGGAGCGTCAGATACGCAGTATTTT.

V is TRBV13 and J is TRBJ2-2; D remains ambiguous. The germline CDR1 and CDR2 sequences are PRHDT and FYEKMQ (reference sequence). V lost 2 bases to trimming and J lost 1 base, with 5 bases between them. The CDR3 runs 14 residues. The CDR3 bases are TGTGCCAGCAGCTTACTATTGAACACCGGGGAGCTGTTTTTT. This gives the protein CASSLLLNTGELFF.

This clone was found a few times. This chain links TRBV2 with TRBJ2-7; D is uncertain. V shed 3 bases and J shed 1 base, with 10 bases lying between them. The CDR3 contains 14 residues. Germline CDR1 reads SNHLY; CDR2 reads FYNNEI. The CDR3 loop reads CASSEGRTSYEQYF. As DNA, the CDR3 is TGTGCCAGCAGTGAGGGCCGAACATCCTACGAGCAGTACTTC. Full variable domain (missing parts from reference TRBV2 and TRBJ2-7): EPEVTQTPSHQVTQMGQEVILRCVPISNHLYFYWYRQILGQKVEFLVSFYNNEISEKSEIFDDQFSVERPDGSNFTLKIRSTKLEDSAMYFCASSEGRTSYEQYFGPGTRLTVT.

The chain employs TRBV7-2 and TRBJ1-4, with D possibly matching TRBD1 (5 bases). Germline values: CDR1 SGHTA, CDR2 FQGNSA. The CDR3 loop spans 14 amino acids. V lost 2 bases and J lost 5, with 9 bases in between. DNA of the CDR3: TGTGCCAGCAGCTTATACGGACAAAATGAAAAACTGTTTTTT. It translates to CASSLYGQNEKLFF.

In its sample, this clone was seen a few times. This CDR3 is CASSPTGPPYEQYF. CDR3 DNA sequence: TGTGCCAGCAGCCCGACAGGGCCTCCCTACGAGCAGTACTTC. This chain links TRBV5-5 with TRBJ2-7; TRBD1 matches 7 bases. The CDR3 has 14 residues. Germline assignment: CDR1 SGHKS and CDR2 YYEKEE (reference sequence). Trimming took 4 bases from V and 2 from J; bases not matched to a gene: 6.

J is TRBJ2-7 and V is TRBV27, with 10 bases aligning to TRBD2. The germline V gene has CDR1 MNHEY and CDR2 SMNVEV (reference sequence). V gave up 3 bases and J gave up 0 bases; unmatched junction bases: 8. This CDR3 is built from 17 residues. The CDR3 sequence is CASSLGTLAGYSYEQYF. The CDR3 nucleotides are TGTGCCAGCAGTTTGGGGACACTAGCGGGATACTCCTACGAGCAGTACTTC.

This clone has only one observation. The chain uses TRBV11-2 and TRBJ2-1; 9 bases map to TRBD1. Germline CDR1 SGHAT, CDR2 FQNNGV. After removal of 5 bases from V and 8 bases from J, the junction contained 7 bases not matched to a gene. This CDR3 spans 14 amino acids. The CDR3 sequence: CASSIGQGRYEQFF. The CDR3 bases are TGTGCCAGCAGCATTGGACAGGGGAGGTATGAGCAGTTCTTC.

The chain uses TRBV6-5 and TRBJ2-5; 8 nucleotides match TRBD1. This CDR3 is 15 amino acids long. V lost 4 bases and J lost 5; bases outside the gene matches: 9. CDR1 MNHEY and CDR2 SVGAGI come from the germline V gene. DNA for the CDR3: TGTGCCAGCAGTTGGGGGCAGGGGGCTGGGGAGACCCAGTACTTC. Translating gives CASSWGQGAGETQYF.

The count of this clone is one. The chain uses TRBV2 and TRBJ2-3, with 12 positions matching TRBD1. The CDR3 sequence is 15 residues long. Germline V gives CDR1 SNHLY, CDR2 FYNNEI. Trimming at V came to 6 bases and at J to 5 bases, leaving 6 bases not matched to a gene. CDR3 sequence: CASRRDRGLGDTQYF. DNA of the CDR3: TGTGCCAGCAGGCGGGACAGGGGGCTGGGAGATACGCAGTATTTT.

The chain links TRBV12-5 to TRBJ2-1; 10 bases fit TRBD1. This CDR3 has 17 amino acids. Looked up from germline, CDR1 is LGHNT and CDR2 is FRNRAP. After removal of 2 bases from V and 7 bases from J, the junction contained 11 bases not matched to a gene. The CDR3 DNA is TGTGCTAGTGGTTTGACCCATGGGGACAGGGGTGTAAATGAGCAGTTCTTC. Translating gives CASGLTHGDRGVNEQFF.

This chain connects TRBV15 to TRBJ2-3; a weak D match, TRBD2 (5 bases). Trimming cost V 1 base and J 4 bases, with 12 bases left between them. The CDR3 spans 15 residues. The germline V gene encodes CDR1 LNHNV and CDR2 YYDKDF (reference sequence). The CDR3 sequence: CATSRGEFHSDTQYF. The DNA of the CDR3 is TGTGCCACCAGCAGAGGGGAGTTTCATTCAGATACGCAGTATTTT.

This chain uses TRBV28 with TRBJ2-1, with D perhaps matching TRBD2 (5 bases). Trimming cost V 3 bases and J 13 bases, with 22 bases left between them. Germline CDR1 MDHEN, CDR2 SYDVKM. The CDR3 is made up of 15 amino acids. CDR3 in amino acids: CASSLVATGETKQFF. The CDR3 bases are TGTGCCAGCAGTTTGGTAGCGACCGGGGAAACTAAACAGTTCTTC.

The chain joins TRBV11-2 to TRBJ2-7, with TRBD1 as a possible D gene (5 bases). The CDR3 is made up of 15 amino acids. Germline V gives CDR1 SGHAT, CDR2 FQNNGV. V was trimmed by 5 bases and J by 6 bases, leaving 20 bases between them. In DNA, the CDR3 is TGTGCCAGCAGCCCCAGCACCTACCAAAGGGGCGAGCAGTACTTC. Amino acid sequence: CASSPSTYQRGEQYF.

The chain couples TRBV7-2 to TRBJ2-5, with D hard to call. V lost 1 base and J 5 bases, leaving 11 bases between the germline ends. The CDR3 has 14 residues. Germline V gene data show CDR1 as SGHTA and CDR2 as FQGNSA. CDR3 sequence reads: CASSLGQQWETQYF. Written as DNA, the CDR3 is TGTGCCAGCAGCTTAGGCCAACAGTGGGAGACCCAGTACTTC.

The chain uses TRBV2 and TRBJ2-2, with 14 bases fitting TRBD2. Per germline, CDR1 SNHLY and CDR2 FYNNEI. V was pared by 8 bases and J by 8 bases, with 4 bases of the junction left unmatched. This CDR3 comprises 14 residues. The CDR3 spells CASGGLAGGGELFF. CDR3 nucleotide sequence: TGTGCCAGCGGCGGACTAGCGGGAGGTGGGGAGCTGTTTTTT. The full variable domain, rest sourced from reference TRBV2 and TRBJ2-2, is EPEVTQTPSHQVTQMGQEVILRCVPISNHLYFYWYRQILGQKVEFLVSFYNNEISEKSEIFDDQFSVERPDGSNFTLKIRSTKLEDSAMYFCASGGLAGGGELFFGEGSRLTVL.

The V and J genes are TRBV21-1 and TRBJ2-5; TRBD2, the table's D call, lacks a check against the DNA. TRBV21-1 counts as a pseudogene. The CDR3 loop spans 12 amino acids. DNA of the CDR3: TGTGCCAGCAGCAAAGATCGGGAGACCCAGTACTTC. This sequence encodes CASSKDRETQYF.

The chain employs TRBV14 and TRBJ2-2; TRBD2 agrees at 8 bases. This CDR3 region has 17 residues. The junction had 11 bases not matched to a gene; V was cut back by 2 bases and J by 6 bases. Germline CDR1 reads SGHDN; CDR2 reads FVKESK. The CDR3 nucleotides read TGTGCCAGCAGCCAAAAGAGGGCAGCGGGAGCGGCCGGGGAGCTGTTTTTT. It encodes CASSQKRAAGAAGELFF.

Remarks on this clone: At one boundary the junction diverges from the germline segment, which might be a read error. The genes are TRBV7-9 and TRBJ2-7; D possibly corresponds to TRBD1 (5 bases). Germline lookup yields CDR1 SEHNR and CDR2 FQNEAQ (reference sequence). The CDR3 runs 12 residues. The CDR3 sequence is CSSSTQGLEQYF. DNA of the CDR3: TGTTCCAGCAGCACCCAGGGCCTCGAGCAGTACTTC.

This chain links TRBV6-1 with TRBJ2-7; 7 positions match TRBD2. The V gene's germline CDR1 is MNHNS and CDR2 SASEGT. This CDR3 contains 16 residues. Trimming cost V 1 base and J 5 bases; bases outside gene matches: 11. The CDR3 spells CASSEVRALAADEQYF. The DNA of the CDR3 is TGTGCCAGCAGTGAAGTAAGGGCTCTAGCGGCCGACGAGCAGTACTTC.

Regarding this clone: At one end the junction does not follow the germline gene, possibly because of a read error. The chain uses TRBV7-2 and TRBJ2-3; D possibly corresponds to TRBD2 (5 bases). Germline V lookup: CDR1 SGHTA, CDR2 FQGNSA. This CDR3 contains 15 residues. The CDR3 protein is CASSLVFSATNTQYF. The DNA of the CDR3 is TGTGCCAGCAGCTTAGTTTTTAGCGCCACAAATACGCAGTATTTT.

CDR3 sequence: CASSPTSGENNEQFF. The CDR3 DNA is TGTGCCAGCAGCCCTACTAGCGGAGAAAACAATGAGCAGTTCTTC. The chain employs TRBV5-6 and TRBJ2-1; 8 nucleotides align to TRBD2. CDR3 size: 15 residues. V dropped 4 bases and J dropped 5; count of bases not matched to a gene: 8. The germline V gene has CDR1 SGHDT and CDR2 YYEEEE.

V is TRBV5-1 and J is TRBJ2-2; D is undetermined. Trimming cost V 1 base and J 6 bases, with 7 bases left between them. This CDR3 is built from 13 residues. CDR1 is SGHRS and CDR2 is YFSETQ in the germline V gene. The CDR3 sequence: CASSLTVPGELFF. In DNA form, the CDR3 reads TGCGCCAGCAGCTTGACAGTCCCCGGGGAGCTGTTTTTT.

V usage is TRBV9 and J usage is TRBJ2-3; TRBD2 matches at 13 bases. Germline CDR1 is SGDLS and CDR2 is YYNGEE. The CDR3 spans 18 residues. V lost 0 bases and J lost 0; bases outside the gene matches: 4. CDR3 loop: CASSVVGLAGPSTDTQYF. The DNA of the CDR3 is TGTGCCAGCAGCGTAGTGGGACTAGCGGGACCTAGCACAGATACGCAGTATTTT.